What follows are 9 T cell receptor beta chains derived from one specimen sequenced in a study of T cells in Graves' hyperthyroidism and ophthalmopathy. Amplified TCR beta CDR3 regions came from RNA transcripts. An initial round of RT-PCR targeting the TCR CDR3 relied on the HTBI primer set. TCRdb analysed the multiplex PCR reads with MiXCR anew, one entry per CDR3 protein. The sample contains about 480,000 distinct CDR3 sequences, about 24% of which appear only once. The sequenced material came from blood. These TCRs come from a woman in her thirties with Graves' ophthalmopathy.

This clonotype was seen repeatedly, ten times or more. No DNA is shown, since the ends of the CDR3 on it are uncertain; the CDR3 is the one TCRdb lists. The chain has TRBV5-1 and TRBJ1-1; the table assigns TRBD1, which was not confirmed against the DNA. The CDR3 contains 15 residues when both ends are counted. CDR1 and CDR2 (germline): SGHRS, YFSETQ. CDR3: CASSSGQGYGTEAFF.

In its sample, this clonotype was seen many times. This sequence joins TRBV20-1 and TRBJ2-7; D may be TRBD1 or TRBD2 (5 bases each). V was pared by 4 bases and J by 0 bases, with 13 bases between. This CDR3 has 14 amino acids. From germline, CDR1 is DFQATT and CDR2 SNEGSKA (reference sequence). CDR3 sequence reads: CSAIRDRSSYEQYF. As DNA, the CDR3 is TGCAGTGCTATCCGGGACCGTTCCTCCTACGAGCAGTACTTC.

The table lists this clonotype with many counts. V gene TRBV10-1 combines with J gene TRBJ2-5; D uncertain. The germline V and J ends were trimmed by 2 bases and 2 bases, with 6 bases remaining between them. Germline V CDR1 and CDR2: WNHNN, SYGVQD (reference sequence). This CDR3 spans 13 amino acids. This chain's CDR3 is CASSEAGQETQYF. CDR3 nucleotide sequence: TGCGCCAGCAGTGAGGCCGGACAAGAGACCCAGTACTTC.

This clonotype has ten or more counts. This chain's CDR3 is CSANRGPYGYTF. The CDR3 DNA follows: TGCAGTGCTAACCGGGGCCCCTATGGCTACACCTTC. This chain connects TRBV20-1 to TRBJ1-2; possibly TRBD1 for D (5 bases). The V gene's germline CDR1 is DFQATT and CDR2 SNEGSKA (reference sequence). The V end lost 4 bases, the J end lost 4 bases, and 10 bases lay between the germline ends. The CDR3 runs 12 residues.

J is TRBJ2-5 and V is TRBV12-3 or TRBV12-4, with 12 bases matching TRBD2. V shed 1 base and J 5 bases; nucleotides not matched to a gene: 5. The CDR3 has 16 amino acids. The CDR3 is CASSLGPSGGAETQYF. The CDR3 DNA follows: TGTGCCAGCAGTTTAGGACCTAGCGGGGGGGCCGAGACCCAGTACTTC.

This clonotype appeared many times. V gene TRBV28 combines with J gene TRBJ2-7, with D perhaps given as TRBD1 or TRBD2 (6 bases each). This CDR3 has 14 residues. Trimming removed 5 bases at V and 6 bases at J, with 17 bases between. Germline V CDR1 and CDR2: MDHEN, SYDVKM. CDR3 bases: TGTGCCAGCAGTCACACCCCGGGGGCAGGCGAGCAGTACTTC. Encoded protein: CASSHTPGAGEQYF. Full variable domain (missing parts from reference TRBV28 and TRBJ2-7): DVKVTQSSRYLVKRTGEKVFLECVQDMDHENMFWYRQDPGLGLRLIYFSYDVKMKEKGDIPEGYSVSREKKERFSLILESASTNQTSMYLCASSHTPGAGEQYFGPGTRLTVT.

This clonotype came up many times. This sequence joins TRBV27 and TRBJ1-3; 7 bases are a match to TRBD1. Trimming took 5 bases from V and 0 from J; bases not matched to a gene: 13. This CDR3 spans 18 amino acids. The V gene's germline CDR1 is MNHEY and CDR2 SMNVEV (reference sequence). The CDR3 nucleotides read TGTGCCAGCAGTCCCGGGAAGGGGGCTACGCACTCTGGAAACACCATATATTTT. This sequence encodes CASSPGKGATHSGNTIYF.

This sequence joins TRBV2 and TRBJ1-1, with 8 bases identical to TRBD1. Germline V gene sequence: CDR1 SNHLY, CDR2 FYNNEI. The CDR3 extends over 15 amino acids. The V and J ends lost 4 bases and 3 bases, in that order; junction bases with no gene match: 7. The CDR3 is CASSVDAQGDTEAFF. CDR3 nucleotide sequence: TGTGCCAGCAGTGTCGATGCACAGGGGGACACTGAAGCTTTCTTT.

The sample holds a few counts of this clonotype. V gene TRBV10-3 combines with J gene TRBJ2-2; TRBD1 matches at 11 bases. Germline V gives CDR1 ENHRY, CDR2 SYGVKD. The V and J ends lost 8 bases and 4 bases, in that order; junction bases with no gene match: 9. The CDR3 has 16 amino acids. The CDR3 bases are TGTGCCATCCCCGGGACAGGGGGTGAGGGCACCGGGGAGCTGTTTTTT. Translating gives CAIPGTGGEGTGELFF.